This T cell receptor beta chain was obtained from a study of blood T cells in healthy people across ages. Peripheral blood from each donor was collected in a volume of 9.5 to 10 milliliters. From germline, CDR1 is SEHNR and CDR2 FQNEAQ (reference sequence). V lost 5 bases, J lost 2 bases, and 6 bases stayed unmatched. This CDR3 has 14 amino acids. Alongside a J-beta primer mix, a sample-barcoded 5' primer served in a second PCR lasting roughly 7 to 11 cycles. The template-switch adaptor, which had 12 random nucleotides, put a tag on each cDNA molecule. TCRdb recomputed calls from the 5' RACE reads with MiXCR, one row per CDR3 protein. The repertoire holds 1.5 million to 1.9 million distinct CDR3 sequences, with approximately 39% as singletons.

The sequenced material came from blood. The sequence was collected from a woman under 30 in good health. This rearrangement joins TRBV7-9 to TRBJ2-7; 7 positions agree with TRBD2. This CDR3 is CASSPSGKPYEQYF. The DNA for the CDR3 is TGTGCCAGCAGCCCAAGCGGGAAACCCTACGAGCAGTACTTC.